Listed below are T cell receptor beta chains from one sample, sequenced in a study of Ad26.COV2.S vaccination and SARS-CoV-2 variants. Data came from immunoSEQ multiplex PCR; TCRdb stores just in-frame clones and leaves some out. The sample contains a few hundred thousand clones, 85% to 90% of which appear only once. Sequenced here: peripheral blood, sampled in a trial of Ad26.COV2.S vaccine versus placebo. Source of these receptors: a person between 18 and 60 years old who received the Ad26.COV2.S COVID-19 vaccine or a placebo. Both conserved end residues are part of each CDR3. A D gene is named only where the DNA matches it firmly. Only part of the rows carry a size: once, few, many, or a class if the clone is expanded.

abundance,d_gene,v_gene,j_gene,CDR3aa,CDR3nt
-,-,TRBV11-3,TRBJ2-1,CASSWGAGNEQFF,TGTGCCAGCAGCTGGGGGGCCGGCAATGAGCAGTTCTTC
-,TRBD2,TRBV19,TRBJ2-5,CASRTSGGNQETQYF,TGTGCCAGTAGGACTAGCGGGGGGAACCAAGAGACCCAGTACTTC
-,-,TRBV4-3,TRBJ2-6,CASSPSQVLHSGANVLTF,TGCGCCAGCAGCCCGTCACAGGTCCTTCACTCTGGGGCCAACGTCCTGACTTTC
-,-,TRBV2,TRBJ1-1,CASSLDRDVEAFF,TGTGCCAGCAGTTTGGACCGGGACGTTGAAGCTTTCTTT
-,-,TRBV5-6,TRBJ1-2,CASSSLQYTNYGYTF,TGTGCCAGCAGCTCCCTCCAGTACACTAACTATGGCTACACCTTC
-,-,TRBV27,TRBJ2-1,CASSNYLIRYNEQFF,TGTGCCAGCAGTAATTACCTGATTCGGTACAATGAGCAGTTCTTC
-,-,TRBV27,TRBJ1-6,CASGPSSYNSPLHF,TGTGCCAGTGGGCCGAGCTCCTATAATTCACCCCTCCACTTT
-,-,TRBV28,TRBJ2-3,CASSILLDTQYF,TGTGCCAGCAGCATCCTCTTAGATACGCAGTATTTT
-,-,TRBV3-1/TRBV3-2,TRBJ1-6,CASSPPGGRGDLNSPLHF,TGTGCCAGCAGCCCGCCCGGCGGCAGGGGCGACCTTAATTCACCCCTCCACTTT
-,TRBD1,TRBV7-9,TRBJ2-3,CASLDRVMTDTQYF,TGTGCCAGCCTTGACAGGGTAATGACAGATACGCAGTATTTT
once,TRBD2,TRBV13,TRBJ2-5,CASSGGAAGGETQYF,TGTGCCAGCAGCGGGGGGGCCGCGGGGGGCGAGACCCAGTACTTC
-,-,TRBV6-2/TRBV6-3,TRBJ2-2,CASSYADSWANTGELFF,TGTGCCAGCAGTTACGCGGACTCATGGGCGAACACCGGGGAGCTGTTTTTT
-,-,TRBV18,TRBJ1-5,CASSPGTGRTDQPQHF,TGTGCCAGCTCACCGGGAACCGGGAGAACGGATCAGCCCCAGCATTTT
-,-,TRBV19,TRBJ2-1,CASSIDRRFQGGNEQFF,TGTGCCAGTAGTATAGATCGCAGGTTCCAAGGGGGCAATGAGCAGTTCTTC
-,TRBD1,TRBV13,TRBJ2-7,CASSPTGTGGRTPYEQYF,TGTGCCAGCAGCCCAACCGGGACAGGGGGCCGTACCCCCTACGAGCAGTACTTC
once,-,TRBV6-5,TRBJ2-3,CASSYSKQLITDTQYF,TGTGCCAGCAGTTACTCTAAACAGCTCATCACAGATACGCAGTATTTT
-,TRBD1,TRBV20-1,TRBJ1-2,CSAEGAAGYTF,TGCAGTGCCGAGGGGGCCGCTGGCTACACCTTC
once,-,TRBV5-8,TRBJ1-5,CASSLHEAGISGNQPQHF,TGTGCCAGCAGCTTGCACGAGGCTGGGATTAGTGGCAATCAGCCCCAGCATTTT
-,TRBD1,TRBV6-2/TRBV6-3,TRBJ2-2,CASSYVAGQGTGELFF,TGTGCCAGCAGTTACGTAGCGGGACAGGGGACCGGGGAGCTGTTTTTT
-,TRBD2,TRBV7-9,TRBJ2-1,CASSRDLAGRFF,TGTGCCAGCAGCCGAGATCTAGCGGGGAGGTTCTTC
-,-,TRBV9,TRBJ1-1,CASSPVLGNTEAFF,TGTGCCAGCAGCCCCGTCCTGGGGAACACTGAAGCTTTCTTT
-,-,TRBV29-1,TRBJ2-6,CSVLSSGANVLTF,TGCAGCGTTCTCAGTTCTGGGGCCAACGTCCTGACTTTC
-,-,TRBV5-6,TRBJ2-2,CASSLRGVTGELFF,TGTGCCAGCAGCTTGCGAGGGGTCACCGGGGAGCTGTTTTTT
-,TRBD1,TRBV3-1/TRBV3-2,TRBJ1-1,CASSQDPDRVVLRTEAFF,TGTGCCAGCAGCCAAGACCCGGACAGGGTGGTACTCCGAACTGAAGCTTTCTTT
-,TRBD1,TRBV6-5,TRBJ2-7,CASSLDRGLSNEQYF,TGTGCCAGCAGCCTAGACAGGGGGCTTTCCAACGAGCAGTACTTC
-,TRBD1,TRBV12-3/TRBV12-4,TRBJ1-1,CASSRQGPTEAFF,TGTGCCAGCAGCCGACAGGGGCCCACTGAAGCTTTCTTT
-,-,TRBV28,TRBJ1-5,CASSLVSYYSNQPQHF,TGTGCCAGCAGTTTGGTCAGCTACTATAGCAATCAGCCCCAGCATTTT
few,-,TRBV7-2,TRBJ2-7,CASSSLDEQYF,TGTGCCAGCAGCTCTCTAGACGAGCAGTACTTC
-,-,TRBV2,TRBJ1-2,CARLPEGYGYTF,TGTGCCCGTCTTCCCGAGGGCTATGGCTACACCTTC
-,TRBD1,TRBV6-5,TRBJ2-5,CASSDRVVETQYF,TGTGCCAGCAGCGACAGGGTAGTAGAGACCCAGTACTTC
-,TRBD1,TRBV19,TRBJ1-4,CATRDSNNEKLFF,TGTGCCACCCGGGACAGCAATAATGAAAAACTGTTTTTT
-,-,TRBV6-4,TRBJ1-1,CASSDSGGTEAFF,TGTGCCAGCAGTGACTCGGGGGGGACTGAAGCTTTCTTT
-,-,TRBV7-2,TRBJ2-2,CASSLIRGTGELFF,TGTGCCAGCAGCTTAATCAGGGGTACCGGGGAGCTGTTTTTT